This is a list of T cell receptor beta chains from one sample in a study of post-analysis software for immune sequencing data. TCRdb redid the calling of the PCR reads with MiXCR, one entry per CDR3 protein. The data contain 550,000 to 700,000 distinct CDR3 sequences, around 47% of them singletons. What was sequenced was blood. The receptors were gathered from a girl between 10 and 17 years old with multiple sclerosis. Each CDR3 is given without its conserved first and last residue. Fields, in order: V gene, CDR3 protein.

>TRBV5-5
ASGTTPNRGLAEIQETQY
>TRBV27
ASSLIPGSHEQY
>TRBV30
ASGRVLPGYT
>TRBV6-5
ASSSDYRTDTQY
>TRBV12-3/TRBV12-4
ASSPALANTGELF
>TRBV21-1
ASSNYGLAGGPGNEQF
>TRBV12-3/TRBV12-4
ASSPRLAGTNEQF
>TRBV20-1
SAREQGIRYNEQF
>TRBV6-2/TRBV6-3
ASSGQGARETQY
>TRBV29-1
SGDQGYGYT
>TRBV5-1
ASSLVRPWYEQY
>TRBV20-1
SASGAGRLGEQY
>TRBV5-1
ASSLSPGGYQETQY
>TRBV7-2
ASSFDRDRTYEQY
>TRBV20-1
SAQPIGSQEQF
>TRBV7-6
ASTPGVRANVLT
>TRBV14
ASSQLRGPGGNEQF
>TRBV29-1
SVARESNYGYT
>TRBV20-1
SANAERKETQY
>TRBV6-1
ASSEKGYGYT
>TRBV20-1
SAGSWGETQY
>TRBV6-5
ASSTPGLAPIEQY
>TRBV2
ASSEGRGVKRNEKLF
>TRBV10-3
AIRKGQGSQNEQF
>TRBV5-5
ASSLGQANEQF
>TRBV6-1
ASSEWEGYEQY
>TRBV6-5
ASSYRGGPQETQY
>TRBV6-1
AGRSDPDTRY
>TRBV5-8
ASSLEEVNTEAF
>TRBV10-2
ASSVRDRESSNQPQH
>TRBV7-9
ASNQGLAGDNEQF
>TRBV6-6
ASSYSGQGVGGYT
>TRBV5-1
ASSLAGTTAFYNEQF
>TRBV10-3
AITPAGATNEQF
>TRBV12-3/TRBV12-4
ASSYLASEDEQF
>TRBV7-2
ASSPSGGGEQF
>TRBV3-1
ASSQQSGGSEAF
>TRBV7-9
ASSENAGAQH
>TRBV5-1
ASTGALRRGYT
>TRBV5-1
ASSLTSGSLHEQF
>TRBV29-1
SVQGGTGELF
>TRBV29-1
SVEDGTGLYGYT
>TRBV7-9
ASSWTEIQETQY
>TRBV7-9
ASSLFERAQETQY
>TRBV11-2
ASSLTGTRETQY
>TRBV20-1
SAIGQVGTDTQY
>TRBV7-2
ASSYREAGQPQH
>TRBV4-1
ASSPKNRGFCNEQF
>TRBV5-4
ASSQFTGQYNEQF